These 16 T cell receptor beta chains share one sample of origin, sequenced in a study of T cells in Graves' hyperthyroidism and ophthalmopathy. Template material for amplifying TCR beta CDR3 regions consisted of RNA transcripts. Carried out on the TCR CDR3, a first-round RT-PCR used the HTBI primer set. TCRdb re-analysed the multiplex PCR reads in MiXCR, keeping a single row per CDR3 protein. The table includes 370,000 or so distinct CDR3 sequences, around an eighth detected once. Sequencing was performed on blood. The source of these receptors is a young man with Graves' hyperthyroidism that later progressed to Graves' ophthalmopathy.

V gene TRBV18 combines with J gene TRBJ1-1; D is unclear. V was shortened by 8 bases and J by 5 bases, with 18 bases between the two germline ends. The CDR3 extends over 14 amino acids. Germline V gene data show CDR1 as KGHSH and CDR2 as LQKENI. The CDR3 is CASPRAEAGTEAFF. The CDR3 bases are TGTGCCAGCCCACGTGCCGAGGCGGGGACTGAAGCTTTCTTT.

This clonotype was counted only a few times. This could be a read error, since a much larger clone is one nucleotide away. As the CDR3 is not closed by the conserved phenylalanine or tryptophan, this likely results from a read error. The chain recombines TRBV25-1 with TRBJ2-7; maybe TRBD2 (7 bases). Trimming took 4 bases from V and 2 from J, leaving 12 bases between them. Germline V gene sequence: CDR1 MGHDK, CDR2 SYGVNS. There are 14 residues in the CDR3. The chain's CDR3 is CASSAPGGAYEQYL. CDR3 bases: TGTGCCAGCAGTGCCCCGGGGGGCGCCTACGAGCAGTACCTC.

This clonotype was seen more than once but under ten times. V and J are TRBV7-6 and TRBJ1-5; D not certain. In germline, CDR1 is SGHVS, CDR2 FNYEAQ. The CDR3 totals 12 residues. Deletions cut 8 bases from V and 5 bases from J, with 10 bases between. This chain's CDR3 is CASDLGYQPQHF. The CDR3 DNA reads TGTGCCAGCGATTTGGGATATCAGCCCCAGCATTTT.

This clonotype was seen repeatedly, ten times or more. The J gene is TRBJ2-2, the V gene TRBV18; TRBD1 agrees at 7 bases. J was trimmed by 4 bases and V by 1 base; bases with no gene match: 3. Looked up from germline, CDR1 is KGHSH and CDR2 is LQKENI. This CDR3 has 15 amino acids. In DNA, the CDR3 is TGTGCCAGCTCACCACGGACAGGCGGCACCGGGGAGCTGTTTTTT. This encodes CASSPRTGGTGELFF.

Ten or more counts support this clonotype. The V gene is TRBV7-2, the J gene TRBJ2-7; 8 bases are a match to TRBD2. There are 15 residues in the CDR3. J lost 3 bases, V lost 5 bases, and 9 bases had no gene match. Germline-derived CDR1 and CDR2 are SGHTA and FQGNSA. The CDR3 protein is CASSKPGLAYYEQYF. The CDR3, as DNA: TGTGCCAGCAGCAAACCCGGACTAGCTTACTACGAGCAGTACTTC.

The chain recombines TRBV3-1 with TRBJ2-1; D not resolved. Germline values: CDR1 LGHDT, CDR2 YNNKEL (reference sequence). Trimming pared 7 bases from V and 7 bases from J, leaving 14 bases between. CDR3 length equals 13 residues. CDR3 region: CASNSRSKNEQFF. In DNA, the CDR3 is TGTGCCAGCAATTCCCGGTCAAAGAATGAGCAGTTCTTC.

The table lists this clonotype with a few counts. The chain joins TRBV6-1 to TRBJ1-2; 8 nucleotides align to TRBD1. V gave up 6 bases and J gave up 5 bases; unmatched junction bases: 5. The CDR3 spans 13 residues. Germline CDR1 MNHNS, CDR2 SASEGT. CDR3 bases: TGTGCCAGCAGCATACAGGGGGTGTATGGCTACACCTTC. This codes for CASSIQGVYGYTF.

This clonotype occurred many times. J is TRBJ2-7 and V is TRBV7-3; 7 bases match TRBD1. The CDR3 has 14 residues. The V and J ends lost 3 bases and 2 bases, in that order; junction bases with no gene match: 4. Germline CDR1 and CDR2: SGHTA and FQGTGA. CDR3 region: CASSLGQTPYEQYF. The CDR3 DNA follows: TGTGCCAGCAGCTTGGGACAGACTCCCTACGAGCAGTACTTC.

This clonotype occurred many times. The chain carries TRBV7-9 and TRBJ2-2, with 9 bases matching TRBD1. This CDR3 is 16 amino acids long. From germline, CDR1 is SEHNR and CDR2 FQNEAQ (reference sequence). Unmatched junction bases numbered 8, after V lost 3 bases and J lost 6 bases. The DNA for the CDR3 is TGTGCCAGCAGCTTTTCCGGGACAGGGAAATCCGGGGAGCTGTTTTTT. Translating gives CASSFSGTGKSGELFF.

V gene TRBV28 combines with J gene TRBJ2-5, with D possibly being TRBD2 (7 bases). This CDR3 is built from 14 residues. Germline V gives CDR1 MDHEN, CDR2 SYDVKM. V gave up 8 bases and J gave up 5 bases, with 18 bases separating them. The CDR3 nucleotides are TGTGCCAGCCAACCCGGGGGGCCTGGCGAGACCCAGTACTTC. Its protein is CASQPGGPGETQYF.

This clonotype was picked up many times. The chain recombines TRBV20-1 with TRBJ1-6, with no clear D. The CDR3 sequence is 14 residues long. Between the trimmed V and J ends, which lost 0 bases and 7 bases, there was a span of 10 bases. Germline assignment: CDR1 DFQATT and CDR2 SNEGSKA (reference sequence). CDR3 loop: CSAREFGANSPLHF. CDR3 bases: TGCAGTGCTAGAGAGTTCGGAGCCAATTCACCCCTCCACTTT.

This clonotype has a count of ten or more. This chain joins TRBV30 and TRBJ1-4, with D perhaps TRBD1 (5 bases). Germline V gene sequence: CDR1 GTSNPN, CDR2 SVGIG (reference sequence). The germline V and J ends were trimmed by 4 bases and 6 bases, with 18 bases remaining between them. The CDR3 length is 15 residues. The CDR3, as DNA: TGTGCCTGGATAAGTCGGCAGCCACAGGATGAAAAACTGTTTTTT. Its protein is CAWISRQPQDEKLFF.

This clonotype came up a few times. The rearrangement links TRBV4-1 to TRBJ2-6, with TRBD2 as a possible D gene (6 bases). The germline gives CDR1 MGHRA, CDR2 YSYEKL. The ends were cut back, 0 bases at V and 1 base at J, with 7 bases in the middle. The CDR3 has 16 residues. The CDR3 here is CASSQDRGSGANVLTF. The CDR3 nucleotides read TGCGCCAGCAGCCAAGATCGGGGGTCTGGGGCCAACGTCCTGACTTTC.

This clonotype was detected a few times. CDR3 in DNA: TGTGCCAGCAGGGCCCTAGCGGGGGGATCTCGCAATGAGCAGTTCTTC. Protein: CASRALAGGSRNEQFF. J is TRBJ2-1 and V is TRBV6-1; 11 bases are shared with TRBD2. The CDR3 length is 16 residues. Germline V CDR1 and CDR2: MNHNS, SASEGT. Trimming removed 6 bases from V and 6 bases from J; junction bases left unmatched: 10.

This clonotype has at least ten counts. The chain couples TRBV2 to TRBJ1-5; D gene unclear. This CDR3 comprises 14 residues. Germline V CDR1 and CDR2: SNHLY, FYNNEI. Deletions cut 7 bases from V and 0 bases from J, with 10 bases between. The DNA of the CDR3 is TGTGCCAGCAAGATGGGCGGTAGCAATCAGCCCCAGCATTTT. The encoded protein is CASKMGGSNQPQHF.

This clonotype was counted many times. V and J are TRBV20-1 and TRBJ2-7; TRBD2 aligns across 7 bases. CDR3 length: 13 residues. V gave up 7 bases and J gave up 0 bases; unmatched junction bases: 6. Per the germline V gene, CDR1 is DFQATT and CDR2 is SNEGSKA (reference sequence). The DNA for the CDR3 is TGCAGTGTTGGGGGGGGGTTCTCCTACGAGCAGTACTTC. It yields the protein CSVGGGFSYEQYF.